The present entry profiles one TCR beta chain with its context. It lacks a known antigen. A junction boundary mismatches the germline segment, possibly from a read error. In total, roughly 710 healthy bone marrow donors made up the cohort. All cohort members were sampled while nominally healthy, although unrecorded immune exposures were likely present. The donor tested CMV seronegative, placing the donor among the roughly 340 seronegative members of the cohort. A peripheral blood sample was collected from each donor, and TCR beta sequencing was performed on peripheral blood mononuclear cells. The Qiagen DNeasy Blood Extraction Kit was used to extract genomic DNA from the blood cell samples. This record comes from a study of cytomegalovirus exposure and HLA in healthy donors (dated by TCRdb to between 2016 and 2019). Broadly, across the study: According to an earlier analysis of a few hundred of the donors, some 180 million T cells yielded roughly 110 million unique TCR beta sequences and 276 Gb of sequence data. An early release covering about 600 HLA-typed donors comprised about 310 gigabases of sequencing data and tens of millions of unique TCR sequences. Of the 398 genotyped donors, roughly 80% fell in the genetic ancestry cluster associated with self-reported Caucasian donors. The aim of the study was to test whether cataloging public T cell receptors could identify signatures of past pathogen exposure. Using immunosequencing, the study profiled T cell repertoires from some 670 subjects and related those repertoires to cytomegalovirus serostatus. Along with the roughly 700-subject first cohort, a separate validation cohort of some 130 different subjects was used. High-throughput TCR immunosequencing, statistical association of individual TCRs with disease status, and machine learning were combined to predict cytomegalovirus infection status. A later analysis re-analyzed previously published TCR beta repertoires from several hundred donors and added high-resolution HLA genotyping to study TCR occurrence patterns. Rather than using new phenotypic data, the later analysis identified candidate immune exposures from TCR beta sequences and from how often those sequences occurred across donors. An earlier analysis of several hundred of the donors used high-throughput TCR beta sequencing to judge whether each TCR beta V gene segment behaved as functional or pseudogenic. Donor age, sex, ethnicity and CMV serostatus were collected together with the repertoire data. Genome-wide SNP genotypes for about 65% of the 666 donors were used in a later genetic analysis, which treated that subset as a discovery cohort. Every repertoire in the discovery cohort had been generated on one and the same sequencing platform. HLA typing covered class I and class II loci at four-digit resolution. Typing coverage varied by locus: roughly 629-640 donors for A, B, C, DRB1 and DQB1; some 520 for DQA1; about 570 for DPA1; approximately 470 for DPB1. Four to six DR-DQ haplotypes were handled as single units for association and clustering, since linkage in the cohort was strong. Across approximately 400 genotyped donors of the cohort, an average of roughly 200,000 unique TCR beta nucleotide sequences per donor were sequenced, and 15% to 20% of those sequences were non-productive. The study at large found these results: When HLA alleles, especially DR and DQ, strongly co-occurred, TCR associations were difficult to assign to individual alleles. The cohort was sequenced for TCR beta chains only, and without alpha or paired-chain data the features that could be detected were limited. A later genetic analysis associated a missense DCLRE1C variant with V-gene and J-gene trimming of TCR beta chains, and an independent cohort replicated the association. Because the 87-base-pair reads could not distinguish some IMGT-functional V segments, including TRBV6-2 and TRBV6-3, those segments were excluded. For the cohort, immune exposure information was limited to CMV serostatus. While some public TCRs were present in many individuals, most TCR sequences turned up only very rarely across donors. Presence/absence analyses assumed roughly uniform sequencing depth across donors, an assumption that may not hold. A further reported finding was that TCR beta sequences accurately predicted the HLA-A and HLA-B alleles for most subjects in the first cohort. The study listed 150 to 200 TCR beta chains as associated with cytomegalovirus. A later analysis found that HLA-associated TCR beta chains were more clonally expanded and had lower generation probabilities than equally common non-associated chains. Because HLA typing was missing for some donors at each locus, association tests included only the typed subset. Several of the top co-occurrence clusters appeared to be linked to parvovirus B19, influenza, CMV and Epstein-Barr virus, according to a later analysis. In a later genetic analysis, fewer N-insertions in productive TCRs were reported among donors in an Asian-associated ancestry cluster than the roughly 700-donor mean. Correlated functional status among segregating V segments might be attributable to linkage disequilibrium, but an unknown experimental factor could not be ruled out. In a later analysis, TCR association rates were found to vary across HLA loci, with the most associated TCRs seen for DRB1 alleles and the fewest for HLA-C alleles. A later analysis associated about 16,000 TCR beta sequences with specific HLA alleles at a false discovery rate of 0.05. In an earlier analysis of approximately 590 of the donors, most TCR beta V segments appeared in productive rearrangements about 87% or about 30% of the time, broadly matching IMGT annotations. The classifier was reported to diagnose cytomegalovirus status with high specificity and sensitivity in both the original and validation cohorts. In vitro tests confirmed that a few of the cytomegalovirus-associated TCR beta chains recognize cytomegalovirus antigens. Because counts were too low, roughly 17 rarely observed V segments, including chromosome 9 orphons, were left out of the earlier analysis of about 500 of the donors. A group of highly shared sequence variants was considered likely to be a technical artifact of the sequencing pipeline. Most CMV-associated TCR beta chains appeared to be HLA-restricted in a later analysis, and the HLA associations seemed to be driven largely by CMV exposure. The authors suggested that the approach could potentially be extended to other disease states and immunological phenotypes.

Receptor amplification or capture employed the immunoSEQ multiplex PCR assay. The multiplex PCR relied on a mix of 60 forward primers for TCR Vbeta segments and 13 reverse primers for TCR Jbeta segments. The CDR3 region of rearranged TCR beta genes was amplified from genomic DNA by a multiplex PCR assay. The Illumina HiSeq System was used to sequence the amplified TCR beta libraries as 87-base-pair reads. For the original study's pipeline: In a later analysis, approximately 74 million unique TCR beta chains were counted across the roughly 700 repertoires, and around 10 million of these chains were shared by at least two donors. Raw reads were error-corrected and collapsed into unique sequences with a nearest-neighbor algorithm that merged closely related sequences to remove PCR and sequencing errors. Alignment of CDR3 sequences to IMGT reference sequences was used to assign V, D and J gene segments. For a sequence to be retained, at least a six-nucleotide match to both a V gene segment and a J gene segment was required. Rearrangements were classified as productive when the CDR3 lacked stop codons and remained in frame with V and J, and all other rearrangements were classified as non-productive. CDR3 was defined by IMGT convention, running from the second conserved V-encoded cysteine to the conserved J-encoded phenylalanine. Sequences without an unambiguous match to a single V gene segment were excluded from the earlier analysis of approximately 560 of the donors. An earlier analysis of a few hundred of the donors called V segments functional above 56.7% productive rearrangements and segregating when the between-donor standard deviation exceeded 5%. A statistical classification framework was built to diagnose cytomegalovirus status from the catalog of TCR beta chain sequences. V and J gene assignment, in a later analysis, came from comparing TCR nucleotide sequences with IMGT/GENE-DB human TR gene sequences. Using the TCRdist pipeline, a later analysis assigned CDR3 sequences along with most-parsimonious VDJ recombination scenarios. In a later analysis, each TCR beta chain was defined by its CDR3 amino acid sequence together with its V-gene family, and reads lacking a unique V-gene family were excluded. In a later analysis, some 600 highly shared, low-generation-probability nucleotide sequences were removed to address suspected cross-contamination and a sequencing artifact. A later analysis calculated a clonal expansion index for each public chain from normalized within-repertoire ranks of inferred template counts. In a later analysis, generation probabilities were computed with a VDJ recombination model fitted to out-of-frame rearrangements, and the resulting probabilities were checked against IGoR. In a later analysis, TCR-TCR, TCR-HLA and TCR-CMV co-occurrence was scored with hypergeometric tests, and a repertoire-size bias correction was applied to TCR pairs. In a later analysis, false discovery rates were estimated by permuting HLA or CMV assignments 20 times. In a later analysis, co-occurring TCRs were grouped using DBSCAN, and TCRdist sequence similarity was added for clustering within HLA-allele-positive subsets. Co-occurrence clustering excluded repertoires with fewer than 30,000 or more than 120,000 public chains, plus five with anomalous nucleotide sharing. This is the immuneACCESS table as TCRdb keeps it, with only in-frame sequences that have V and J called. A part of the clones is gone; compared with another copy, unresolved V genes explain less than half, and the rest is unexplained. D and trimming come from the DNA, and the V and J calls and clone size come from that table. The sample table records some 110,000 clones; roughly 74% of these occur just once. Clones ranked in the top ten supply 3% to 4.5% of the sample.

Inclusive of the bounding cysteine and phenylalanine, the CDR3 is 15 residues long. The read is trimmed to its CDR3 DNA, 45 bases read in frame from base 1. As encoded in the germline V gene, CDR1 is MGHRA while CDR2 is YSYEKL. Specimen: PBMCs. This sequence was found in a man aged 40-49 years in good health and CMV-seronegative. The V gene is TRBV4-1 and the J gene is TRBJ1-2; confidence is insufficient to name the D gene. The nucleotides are TGCGCCAGCAGCCAAGAGGGTTCAGGAGGATATGTCTACACCTTC. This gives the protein CASSQEGSGGYVYTF.